A selection of T cell receptor beta chains follows, all from one sample in a study of T-cell memory formation after mild COVID-19. MiXCR was run by TCRdb on the 5' RACE reads, yielding one entry per CDR3 protein. The sample consists of more than 200,000 distinct CDR3 sequences, roughly 17% of them appearing once. The sequenced material came from PBMCs or a T cell subset sorted from them (not recorded which). The receptor set was obtained from a man aged 18 to 30 who had mild COVID-19 (a few samples of this study predate the infection). Cell type and time point are not known. Each CDR3 is given with its conserved first and last residue. The D gene is left open where the match is weak.

j_call v_call d_call cdr3_aa
TRBJ1-6 TRBV7-2 TRBD1 CASSAGSGRGLGSPLHF
TRBJ2-3 TRBV5-4 - CASSFDRHTDTQYF
TRBJ2-3 TRBV7-9 - CASSAGVSGVIDTQYF
TRBJ2-7 TRBV20-1 TRBD1 CSANAGTGISYEQYF
TRBJ2-1 TRBV7-3 TRBD1 CASSVASGTGPTEQFF
TRBJ2-1 TRBV7-9 - CASSLQVRGPYNEQFF
TRBJ1-4 TRBV28 - CASSFPGRGATNEKLFF
TRBJ2-3 TRBV7-9 - CASSSYRAPYDTQYF
TRBJ1-1 TRBV5-1 - CASSLDHTEAFF
TRBJ1-3 TRBV2 - CASSEGSGNTIYF
TRBJ1-1 TRBV7-2 - CASSDGGRLNTEAFF
TRBJ1-2 TRBV19 - CASGGPGDYGYTF
TRBJ1-2 TRBV6-2/TRBV6-3 TRBD1 CASGQGANYGYTF
TRBJ1-5 TRBV11-2 - CASSDPTTGQPQHF
TRBJ2-5 TRBV3-1 TRBD1 CASSLTGVEETQYF
TRBJ1-6 TRBV2 - CASSERQAVGNSPLHF
TRBJ1-5 TRBV4-2 - CASSQTGTHSNQPQHF